The 14 T cell receptor beta chains in this list originate from one sample, sequenced in a study of T-cell memory formation after mild COVID-19. TCRdb ran MiXCR on the 5' RACE reads and lists one entry per CDR3 protein. The table lists about 400,000 distinct CDR3 sequences, about 15% of them singletons. The material sequenced was PBMCs or a T cell subset sorted from them (not recorded which). These receptor sequences come from a man in his late teens or twenties who had mild COVID-19 (a few samples of this study predate the infection). Cell type and time point are not known.

The rearrangement joins TRBV6-6 to TRBJ2-4; no reliable D call. Germline CDR1 is MNHNY and CDR2 is SVGAGI (reference sequence). Trimming removed 2 bases at V and 0 bases at J, with 11 bases between. CDR3 size: 16 residues. CDR3 protein: CASSYASSGAKNIQYF. The CDR3 nucleotides read TGTGCCAGCAGTTACGCCTCCTCGGGAGCCAAAAACATTCAGTACTTC.

This clonotype was counted a few times. The chain has TRBV5-5 and TRBJ2-5, with 8 bases identical to TRBD1. The CDR3 extends over 15 amino acids. The germline V gene has CDR1 SGHKS and CDR2 YYEKEE (reference sequence). V lost 4 bases and J lost 5; bases outside the gene matches: 10. The CDR3 DNA follows: TGTGCCAGCAGCCCTCGGACAGGGTCGGGGGAGACCCAGTACTTC. Its protein product is CASSPRTGSGETQYF. The whole variable domain, filled in from reference TRBV5-5 and TRBJ2-5, reads DAGVTQSPTHLIKTRGQQVTLRCSPISGHKSVSWYQQVLGQGPQFIFQYYEKEERGRGNFPDRFSARQFPNYSSELNVNALLLGDSALYLCASSPRTGSGETQYFGPGTRLLVL.

This clonotype was counted only a few times. V and J are TRBV12-3 or TRBV12-4 and TRBJ1-1; a weak D match, TRBD1 (6 bases). V lost 1 base and J lost 5, with 14 bases in between. The CDR3 has 15 amino acids. Here the CDR3 DNA reads TGTGCCAGCAGTTTAGAAATCAGGGGCGGGACTGAAGCTTTCTTT. It is translated as CASSLEIRGGTEAFF.

This clonotype was seen a handful of times. The V call is TRBV5-6, the J call TRBJ1-2; TRBD1 might be the D (5 bases). This CDR3 is built from 18 residues. Trimming took 2 bases from V and 6 from J, leaving 26 bases between them. CDR1 is SGHDT, CDR2 YYEEEE, per germline. CDR3 coding DNA: TGTGCCAGCAGCTTACACGGCGGGGCGTCTCCGTGGTCCAATGGCTACACCTTC. Protein sequence: CASSLHGGASPWSNGYTF.

The rearrangement uses TRBV7-6 and TRBJ1-5; D is perhaps TRBD1 (6 bases). This CDR3 spans 14 amino acids. V was shortened by 4 bases and J by 5 bases, with 12 bases between the two germline ends. Germline CDR1 and CDR2: SGHVS and FNYEAQ. The DNA for the CDR3 is TGTGCCAGCAGCTCCCGACAGGTTGATCAGCCCCAGCATTTT. The encoded protein is CASSSRQVDQPQHF.

This clonotype has a count of ten or more. This chain uses TRBV7-2 with TRBJ1-1; D is ambiguous. V lost 5 bases, J lost 2 bases, and 9 bases lay in between. The CDR3 totals 13 residues. Germline loops: CDR1 SGHTA, CDR2 FQGNSA. CDR3 loop: CASSRLYNTEAFF. The CDR3 coding sequence is TGTGCCAGCAGCCGATTATACAACACTGAAGCTTTCTTT.

This clonotype was seen only a few times. The genes are TRBV15 and TRBJ2-3, with D perhaps matching TRBD2 (6 bases). V lost 2 bases to trimming and J lost 6 bases, with 12 bases between them. The CDR3 runs to 14 residues. The V gene's germline CDR1 is LNHNV and CDR2 YYDKDF (reference sequence). The CDR3 DNA reads TGTGCCACCAGCAGATCGCCAGGGAGGGATACGCAGTATTTT. It translates to CATSRSPGRDTQYF.

This clonotype was seen a few times. The rearrangement joins TRBV5-1 to TRBJ1-4; 7 bases line up with TRBD1. Germline V CDR1 and CDR2: SGHRS, YFSETQ. The CDR3 is 15 amino acids. The V and J ends lost 0 bases and 8 bases, in that order; junction bases with no gene match: 7. The CDR3 DNA reads TGCGCCAGCAGCTTGGCCGGGACAGCAGGCGAAAAACTGTTTTTT. Translation: CASSLAGTAGEKLFF.

This clonotype was counted many times. The J gene is TRBJ1-2, the V gene TRBV12-3 or TRBV12-4; D is ambiguous. This CDR3 region has 11 residues. V was trimmed by 1 base and J by 6 bases, leaving 3 bases between them. CDR3 DNA: TGTGCCAGCAGTTTAGGGAATGGCTACACCTTC. Its translation is CASSLGNGYTF.

This clonotype has just a few counts. The chain combines TRBV7-9 with TRBJ2-7, with 7 bases lining up with TRBD1. V gave up 5 bases and J gave up 13 bases; unmatched junction bases: 11. Germline lookup yields CDR1 SEHNR and CDR2 FQNEAQ (reference sequence). The CDR3 extends over 12 amino acids. The CDR3 DNA is TGTGCCAGCAGCCAAAACCCGGACAGGTTCTACTTC. It yields the protein CASSQNPDRFYF.

The chain couples TRBV4-1 to TRBJ1-3; D is undetermined. The ends were cut back, 0 bases at V and 5 bases at J, with 14 bases in the middle. CDR1 and CDR2 (germline): MGHRA, YSYEKL. CDR3 length: 16 residues. CDR3 nucleotide sequence: TGCGCCAGCAGCCAAGATGGGAAGGGATTGAGAAACACCATATATTTT. Translated: CASSQDGKGLRNTIYF.

The chain is built from TRBV6-6 and TRBJ2-6; D not certain. Germline CDR1 MNHNY, CDR2 SVGAGI (reference sequence). Trimming left V 9 bases short and J 0 bases short, with 6 bases between. This CDR3 comprises 13 residues. The DNA of the CDR3 is TGTGCCAGTTTAGACTCTGGGGCCAACGTCCTGACTTTC. Protein product: CASLDSGANVLTF.

This sequence joins TRBV4-1 and TRBJ1-6; 7 bases match TRBD1. The V gene end was trimmed by 3 bases and the J gene end by 7 bases; junction bases not matched to a gene: 3. CDR1 is MGHRA, CDR2 YSYEKL, per germline. CDR3 length: 14 residues. Written as DNA, the CDR3 is TGCGCCAGCAGCCACGGACAGGTCAATTCACCCCTCCACTTT. Its translation is CASSHGQVNSPLHF.

The CDR3 DNA is TGTGCCAGCTCACCCCTAGCGGGGGGACGCACAGATACGCAGTATTTT. The encoded protein is CASSPLAGGRTDTQYF. The chain links TRBV18 to TRBJ2-3; TRBD2 matches at 11 bases. There are 16 residues in the CDR3. After removal of 3 bases from V and 1 base from J, the junction contained 3 bases not matched to a gene. Germline lookup yields CDR1 KGHSH and CDR2 LQKENI.